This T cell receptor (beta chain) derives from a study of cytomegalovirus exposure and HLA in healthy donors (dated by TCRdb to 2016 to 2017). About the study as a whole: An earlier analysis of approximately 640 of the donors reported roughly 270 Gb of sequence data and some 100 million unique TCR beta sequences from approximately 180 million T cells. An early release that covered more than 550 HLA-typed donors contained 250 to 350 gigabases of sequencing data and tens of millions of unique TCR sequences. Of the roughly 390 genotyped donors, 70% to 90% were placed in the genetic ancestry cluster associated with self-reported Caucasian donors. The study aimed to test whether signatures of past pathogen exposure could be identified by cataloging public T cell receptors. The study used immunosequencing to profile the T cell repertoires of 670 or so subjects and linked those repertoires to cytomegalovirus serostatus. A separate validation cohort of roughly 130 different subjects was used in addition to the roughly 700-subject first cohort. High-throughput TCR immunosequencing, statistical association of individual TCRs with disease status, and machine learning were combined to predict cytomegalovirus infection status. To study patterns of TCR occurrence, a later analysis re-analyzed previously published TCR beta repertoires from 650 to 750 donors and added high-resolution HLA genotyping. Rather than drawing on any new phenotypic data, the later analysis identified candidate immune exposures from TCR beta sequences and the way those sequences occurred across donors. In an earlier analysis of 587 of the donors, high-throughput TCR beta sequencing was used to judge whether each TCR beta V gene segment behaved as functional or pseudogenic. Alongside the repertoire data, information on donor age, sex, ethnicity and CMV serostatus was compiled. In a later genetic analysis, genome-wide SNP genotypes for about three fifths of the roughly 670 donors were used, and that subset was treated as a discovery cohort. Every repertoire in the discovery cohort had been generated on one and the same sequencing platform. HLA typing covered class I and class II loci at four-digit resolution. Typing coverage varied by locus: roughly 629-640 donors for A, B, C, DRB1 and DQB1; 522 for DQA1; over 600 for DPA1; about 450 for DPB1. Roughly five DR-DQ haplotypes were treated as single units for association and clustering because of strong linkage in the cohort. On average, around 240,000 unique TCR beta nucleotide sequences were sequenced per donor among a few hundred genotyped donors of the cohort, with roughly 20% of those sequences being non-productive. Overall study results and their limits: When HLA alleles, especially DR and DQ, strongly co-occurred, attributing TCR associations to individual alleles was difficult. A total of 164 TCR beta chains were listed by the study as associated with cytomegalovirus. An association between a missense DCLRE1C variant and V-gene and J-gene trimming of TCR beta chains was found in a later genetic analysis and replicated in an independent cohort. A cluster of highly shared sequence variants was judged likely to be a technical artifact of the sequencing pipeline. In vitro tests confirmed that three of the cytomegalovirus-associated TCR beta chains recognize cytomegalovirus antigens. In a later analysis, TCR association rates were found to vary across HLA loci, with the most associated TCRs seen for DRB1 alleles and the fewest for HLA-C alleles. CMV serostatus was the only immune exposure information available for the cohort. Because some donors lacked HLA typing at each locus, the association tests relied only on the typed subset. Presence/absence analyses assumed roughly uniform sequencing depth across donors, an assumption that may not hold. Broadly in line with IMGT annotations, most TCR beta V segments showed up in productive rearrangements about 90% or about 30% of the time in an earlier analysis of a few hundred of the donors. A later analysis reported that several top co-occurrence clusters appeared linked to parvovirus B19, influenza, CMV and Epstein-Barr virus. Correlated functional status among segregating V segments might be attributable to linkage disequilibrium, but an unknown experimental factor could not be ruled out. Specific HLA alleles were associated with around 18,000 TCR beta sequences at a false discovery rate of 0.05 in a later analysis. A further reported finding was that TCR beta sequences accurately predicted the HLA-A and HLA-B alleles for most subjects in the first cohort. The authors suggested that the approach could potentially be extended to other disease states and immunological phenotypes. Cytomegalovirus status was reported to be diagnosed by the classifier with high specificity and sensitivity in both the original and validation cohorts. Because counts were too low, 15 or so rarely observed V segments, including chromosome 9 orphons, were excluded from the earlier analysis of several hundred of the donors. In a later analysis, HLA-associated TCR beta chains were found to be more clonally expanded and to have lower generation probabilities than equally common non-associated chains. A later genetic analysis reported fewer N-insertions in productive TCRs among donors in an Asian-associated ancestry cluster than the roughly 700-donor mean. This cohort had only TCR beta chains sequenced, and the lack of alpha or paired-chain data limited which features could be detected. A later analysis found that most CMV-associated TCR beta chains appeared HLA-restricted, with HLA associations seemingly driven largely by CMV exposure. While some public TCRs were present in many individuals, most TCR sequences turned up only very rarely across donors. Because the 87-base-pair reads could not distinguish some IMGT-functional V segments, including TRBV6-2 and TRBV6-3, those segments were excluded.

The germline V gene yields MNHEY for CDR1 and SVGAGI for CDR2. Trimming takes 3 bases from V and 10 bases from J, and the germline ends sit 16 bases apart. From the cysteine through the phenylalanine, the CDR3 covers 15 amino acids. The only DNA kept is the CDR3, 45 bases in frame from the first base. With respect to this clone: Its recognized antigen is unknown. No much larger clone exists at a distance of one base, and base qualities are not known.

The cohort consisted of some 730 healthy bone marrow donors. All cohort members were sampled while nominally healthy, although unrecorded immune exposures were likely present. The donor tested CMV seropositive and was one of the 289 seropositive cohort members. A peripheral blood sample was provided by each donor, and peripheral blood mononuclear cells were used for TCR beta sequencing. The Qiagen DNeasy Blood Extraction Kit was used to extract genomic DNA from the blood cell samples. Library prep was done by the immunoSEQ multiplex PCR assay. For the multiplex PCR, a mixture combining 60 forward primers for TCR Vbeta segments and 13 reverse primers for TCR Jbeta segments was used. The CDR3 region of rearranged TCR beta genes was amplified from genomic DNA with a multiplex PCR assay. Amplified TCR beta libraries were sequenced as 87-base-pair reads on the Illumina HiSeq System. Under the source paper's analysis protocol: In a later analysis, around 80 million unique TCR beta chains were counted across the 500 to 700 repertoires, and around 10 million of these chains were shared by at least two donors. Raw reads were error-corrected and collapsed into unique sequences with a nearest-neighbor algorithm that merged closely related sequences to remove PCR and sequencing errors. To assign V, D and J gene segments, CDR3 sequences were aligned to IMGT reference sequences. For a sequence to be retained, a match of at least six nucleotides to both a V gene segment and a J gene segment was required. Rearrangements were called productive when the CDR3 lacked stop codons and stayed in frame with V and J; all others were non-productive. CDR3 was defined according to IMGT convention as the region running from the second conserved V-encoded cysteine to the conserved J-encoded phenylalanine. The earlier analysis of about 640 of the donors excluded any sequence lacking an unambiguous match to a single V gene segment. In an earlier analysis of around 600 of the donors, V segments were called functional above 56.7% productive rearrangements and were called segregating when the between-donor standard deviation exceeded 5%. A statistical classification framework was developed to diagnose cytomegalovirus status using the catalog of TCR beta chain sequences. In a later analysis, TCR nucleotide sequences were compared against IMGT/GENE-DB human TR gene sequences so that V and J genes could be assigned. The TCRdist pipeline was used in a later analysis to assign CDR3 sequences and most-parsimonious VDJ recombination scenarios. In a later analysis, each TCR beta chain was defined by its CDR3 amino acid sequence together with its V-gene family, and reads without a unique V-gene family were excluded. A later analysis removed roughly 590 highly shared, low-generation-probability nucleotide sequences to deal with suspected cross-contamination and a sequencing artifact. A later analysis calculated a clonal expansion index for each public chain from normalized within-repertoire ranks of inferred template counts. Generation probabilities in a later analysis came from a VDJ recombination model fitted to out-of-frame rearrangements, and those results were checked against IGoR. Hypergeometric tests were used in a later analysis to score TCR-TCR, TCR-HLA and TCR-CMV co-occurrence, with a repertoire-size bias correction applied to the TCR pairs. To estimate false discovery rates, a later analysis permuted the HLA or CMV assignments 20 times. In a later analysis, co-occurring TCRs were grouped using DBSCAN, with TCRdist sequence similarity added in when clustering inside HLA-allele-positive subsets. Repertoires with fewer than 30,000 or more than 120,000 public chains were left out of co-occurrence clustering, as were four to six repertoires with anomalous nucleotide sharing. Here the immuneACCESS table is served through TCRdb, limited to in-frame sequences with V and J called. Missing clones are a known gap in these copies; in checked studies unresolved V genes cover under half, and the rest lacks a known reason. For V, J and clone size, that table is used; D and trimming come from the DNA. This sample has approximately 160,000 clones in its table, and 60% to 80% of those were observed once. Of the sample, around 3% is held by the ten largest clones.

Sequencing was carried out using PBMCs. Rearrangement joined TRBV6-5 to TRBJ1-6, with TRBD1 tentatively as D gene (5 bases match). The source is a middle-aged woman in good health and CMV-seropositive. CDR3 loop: CASSYRWQGGSPLHF. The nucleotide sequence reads TGTGCCAGCAGTTATCGGTGGCAGGGCGGCTCACCCCTCCACTTT.